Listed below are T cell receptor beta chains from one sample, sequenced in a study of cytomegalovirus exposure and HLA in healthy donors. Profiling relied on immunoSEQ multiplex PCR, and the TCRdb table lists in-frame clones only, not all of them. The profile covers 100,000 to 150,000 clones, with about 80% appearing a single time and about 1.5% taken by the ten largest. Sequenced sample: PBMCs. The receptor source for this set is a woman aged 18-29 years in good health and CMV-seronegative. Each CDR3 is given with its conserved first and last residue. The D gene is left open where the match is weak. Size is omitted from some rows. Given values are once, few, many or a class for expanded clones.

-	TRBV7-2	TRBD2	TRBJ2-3	CASSLARTSGGYTDTQYF	TGTGCCAGCAGCTTAGCGAGAACTAGCGGGGGTTACACAGATACGCAGTATTTT
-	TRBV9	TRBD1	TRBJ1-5	CASSAQGAWNQPQHF	TGTGCCAGCAGCGCCCAGGGGGCATGGAATCAGCCCCAGCATTTT
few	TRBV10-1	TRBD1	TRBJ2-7	CASSPLAGTGGHEQYF	TGCGCCAGCAGTCCTCTAGCCGGGACAGGGGGCCACGAGCAGTACTTC
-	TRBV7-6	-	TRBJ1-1	CASSSPQAAEAFF	TGTGCCAGCAGCTCCCCCCAAGCCGCTGAAGCTTTCTTT
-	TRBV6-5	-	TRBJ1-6	CASSPQGYSPLHF	TGTGCCAGCAGCCCACAGGGATATTCACCCCTCCACTTT
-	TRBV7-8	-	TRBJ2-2	CASSLNTGELFF	TGTGCCAGCAGTCTTAACACCGGGGAGCTGTTTTTT
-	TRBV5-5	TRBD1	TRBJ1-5	CASSLHRDSPNQPQHF	TGTGCCAGCAGCTTGCACCGGGACAGCCCCAATCAGCCCCAGCATTTT
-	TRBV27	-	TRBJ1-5	CASSPWTAGGNQPQHF	TGTGCCAGCAGTCCTTGGACGGCGGGGGGCAATCAGCCCCAGCATTTT
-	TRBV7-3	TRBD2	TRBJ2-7	CASSPQAGGPDEQYF	TGTGCCAGCAGCCCACAAGCGGGGGGGCCCGACGAGCAGTACTTC
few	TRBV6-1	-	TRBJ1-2	CASSEDTNYGYTF	TGTGCCAGCAGTGAGGACACTAACTATGGCTACACCTTC
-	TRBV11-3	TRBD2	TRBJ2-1	CASSGPGLAGGGYEQFF	TGTGCCAGCAGCGGCCCGGGACTAGCGGGGGGCGGCTATGAGCAGTTCTTC
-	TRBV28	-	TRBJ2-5	CASSLYGETQYF	TGTGCCAGCAGTTTATACGGGGAGACCCAGTACTTC
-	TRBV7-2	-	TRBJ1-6	CASSFKGDVYNSPLHF	TGTGCCAGCAGCTTTAAGGGGGACGTCTATAATTCACCCCTCCACTTT
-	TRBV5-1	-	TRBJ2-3	CASSGLTGADTQYF	TGCGCCAGCAGTGGTCTGACAGGCGCAGATACGCAGTATTTT
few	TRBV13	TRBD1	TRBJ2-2	CASSLVGGQFTGELFF	TGTGCCAGCAGCTTAGTAGGGGGACAGTTCACCGGGGAGCTGTTTTTT
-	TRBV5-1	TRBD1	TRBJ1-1	CASSSSGTGRRAFF	TGCGCCAGCAGCTCGTCCGGGACAGGGAGAAGAGCTTTCTTT